The present T cell receptor delta chain was sequenced within a study of human gamma delta and Vdelta1 T cells. This clone appeared a few times. Its antigen is not known. Study-wide results and caveats: Reportedly, Delta One T cells were polyclonal and broadly targeted acute myeloid leukemia.

TCRdb processed the PCR reads again with the CATT caller. The profile shows over 10,000 delta-chain clones, less than 60% of them singletons. Trimming took 1 base from V and 0 from J; bases not matched to a gene: 8. The CDR3 has 18 residues. The germline CDR1 and CDR2 sequences are TSWWSYY and QGS. Sequenced: Vdelta1 gamma-delta T cells from blood grown in culture (DOT cells). The chain couples TRDV1 to TRDJ1; 10 positions match TRDD3. The sequence derives from a human donor in good health. The CDR3 here is CALGEHGGIRGYTDKLIF. The CDR3 DNA is TGTGCTCTTGGGGAACACGGGGGGATACGCGGGTACACCGATAAACTCATCTTT.